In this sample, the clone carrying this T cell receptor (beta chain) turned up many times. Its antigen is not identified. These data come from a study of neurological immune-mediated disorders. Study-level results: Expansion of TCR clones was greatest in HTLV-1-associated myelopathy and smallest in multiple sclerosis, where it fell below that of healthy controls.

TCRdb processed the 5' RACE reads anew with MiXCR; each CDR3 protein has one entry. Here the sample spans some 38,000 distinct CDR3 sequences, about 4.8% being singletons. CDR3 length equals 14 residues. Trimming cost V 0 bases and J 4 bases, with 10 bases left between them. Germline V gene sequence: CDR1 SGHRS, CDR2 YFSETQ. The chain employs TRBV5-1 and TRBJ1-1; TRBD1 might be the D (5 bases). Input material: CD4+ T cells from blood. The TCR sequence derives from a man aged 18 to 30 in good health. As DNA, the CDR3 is TGCGCCAGCAGCTTGGTAGCGGGGGGCACTGAAGCTTTCTTT. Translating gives CASSLVAGGTEAFF.